A selection of T cell receptor beta chains follows, all from one sample in a study of radiation and T cells in renal cell carcinoma. Assay: immunoSEQ multiplex PCR; the TCRdb copy retains only in-frame clones and omits some. Here the sample spans 130,000 or so clones, around nine tenths being singletons. The sequencing here drew on blood, taken from a patient whose treatment included radiotherapy and nephrectomy. Receptors originate from a woman aged 50 to 60 with renal cell carcinoma. Both conserved end residues are part of each CDR3. Fields, in order: clone size, D gene, V gene, J gene, CDR3 protein, CDR3 DNA. A D gene is named only where the DNA matches it firmly. Clone size appears in some rows only: once, few, many, or a class for an expanded clone.

NA	TRBD1	TRBV25-1	TRBJ2-5	CASSWTGTQETQYF	TGTGCCAGCTCTTGGACAGGGACCCAAGAGACCCAGTACTTC
few	TRBD1	TRBV27	TRBJ2-7	CASSPGQGTYEQYF	TGTGCCAGCAGTCCGGGACAGGGAACTTACGAGCAGTACTTC
NA	NA	TRBV5-8	TRBJ1-1	CASSLRETEAFF	TGTGCCAGCAGCTTGAGGGAGACTGAAGCTTTCTTT
once	NA	TRBV2	TRBJ2-7	CASTRTEIHEQYF	TGTGCCAGCACCCGGACAGAGATCCACGAGCAGTACTTC
NA	NA	TRBV18	TRBJ2-7	CASSPPEAYEQYF	TGTGCCAGCTCACCACCAGAAGCCTACGAGCAGTACTTC
NA	NA	TRBV6-5	TRBJ1-3	CASSYSNIRAGNTIYF	TGTGCCAGCAGTTACTCGAACATTAGGGCTGGAAACACCATATATTTT
NA	NA	TRBV12-2	TRBJ1-5	CASRVERVSNQPQHF	TGTGCAAGTCGCGTGGAACGGGTTAGCAATCAGCCCCAGCATTTT
NA	TRBD1	TRBV2	TRBJ2-5	CASRADRTGETQYF	TGTGCCAGCAGGGCGGACAGGACTGGAGAGACCCAGTACTTC
NA	NA	TRBV19	TRBJ2-2	CASRNTGELFF	TGTGCCAGTAGGAACACCGGGGAGCTGTTTTTT
NA	TRBD1	TRBV7-9	TRBJ1-5	CASSQQGARRDQPQHF	TGTGCCAGCAGTCAACAGGGGGCCCGAAGGGATCAGCCCCAGCATTTT
NA	NA	TRBV2	TRBJ2-2	CASSEWQGNTGELFF	TGTGCCAGCAGTGAGTGGCAGGGGAACACCGGGGAGCTGTTTTTT
NA	NA	TRBV7-6	TRBJ1-3	CASSLGSSGNTIYF	TGTGCCAGCAGCTTAGGAAGCTCTGGAAACACCATATATTTT
few	NA	TRBV2	TRBJ1-1	CASIAPLNTEAFF	TGTGCCAGCATTGCCCCATTAAACACTGAAGCTTTCTTT